The table lists the clone carrying this T cell receptor (beta chain) with a count of one. Total RNA extraction produced at least 5 micrograms (per sample) for the study. Alongside a J-beta primer mix, a sample-barcoded 5' primer served in a second PCR lasting about 7 to 12 cycles. MiXCR, applied by TCRdb to the 5' RACE reads, yields one record per CDR3 protein. The data show about 1.5 million distinct CDR3 sequences, 40% to 45% seen once. The data derive from a study of blood T cells in healthy people across ages. The CDR3 is 14 residues long. Trimming left V 5 bases short and J 2 bases short, with 12 bases between.

Material for sequencing was blood. The chain joins TRBV12-3 or TRBV12-4 to TRBJ2-5; D ambiguous. The clonotype comes from a woman aged 18-29 years in good health. The CDR3, as DNA: TGTGCCAGCAGTACCACGGACCAGCAAGAGACCCAGTACTTC. Protein: CASSTTDQQETQYF.